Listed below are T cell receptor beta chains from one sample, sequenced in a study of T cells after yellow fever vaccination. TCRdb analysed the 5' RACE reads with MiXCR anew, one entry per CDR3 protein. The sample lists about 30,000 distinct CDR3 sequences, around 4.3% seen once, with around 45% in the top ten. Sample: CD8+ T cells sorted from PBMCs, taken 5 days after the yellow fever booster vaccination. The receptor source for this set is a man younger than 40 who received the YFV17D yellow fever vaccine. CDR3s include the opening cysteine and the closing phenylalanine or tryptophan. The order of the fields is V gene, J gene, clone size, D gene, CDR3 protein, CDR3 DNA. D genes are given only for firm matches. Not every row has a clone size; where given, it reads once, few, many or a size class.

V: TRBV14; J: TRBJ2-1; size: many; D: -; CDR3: CASSQSFEQFF; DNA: TGTGCCAGCAGCCAATCCTTTGAGCAGTTCTTC
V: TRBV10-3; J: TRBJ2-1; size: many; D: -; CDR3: CAISEPNEQFF; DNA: TGTGCCATCAGTGAGCCCAATGAGCAGTTCTTC
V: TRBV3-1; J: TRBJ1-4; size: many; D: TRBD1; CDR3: CASSRRDRDVLEKLFF; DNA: TGTGCCAGCAGCCGGCGCGACAGGGACGTTCTGGAAAAACTGTTTTTT
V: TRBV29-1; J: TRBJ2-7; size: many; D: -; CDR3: CSVQTGEGEQYF; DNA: TGCAGCGTGCAGACAGGGGAGGGTGAGCAGTACTTC
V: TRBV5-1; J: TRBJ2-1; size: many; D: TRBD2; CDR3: CASSLTSGSYEQFF; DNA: TGCGCCAGCAGCTTGACTAGCGGGAGCTATGAGCAGTTCTTC
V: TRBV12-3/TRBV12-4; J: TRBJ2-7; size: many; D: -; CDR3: CASSPDSYEQYF; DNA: TGTGCCAGCAGCCCCGACAGCTACGAGCAGTACTTC
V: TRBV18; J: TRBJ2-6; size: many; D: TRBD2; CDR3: CASSPRGRASGANVLTF; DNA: TGTGCCAGCTCACCACGGGGGAGGGCCTCTGGGGCCAACGTCCTGACTTTC
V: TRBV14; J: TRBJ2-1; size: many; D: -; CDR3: CASSLQGQGYNEQFF; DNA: TGTGCCAGCAGCCTCCAGGGGCAGGGATACAATGAGCAGTTCTTC
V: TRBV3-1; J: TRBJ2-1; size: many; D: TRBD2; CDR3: CASSQDRAGDHNEQFF; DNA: TGTGCCAGCAGCCAAGATCGCGCGGGAGACCACAATGAGCAGTTCTTC
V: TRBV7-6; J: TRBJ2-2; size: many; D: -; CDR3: CASSLGTGSTGELFF; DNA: TGTGCCAGCAGCTTAGGCACAGGGAGCACCGGGGAGCTGTTTTTT
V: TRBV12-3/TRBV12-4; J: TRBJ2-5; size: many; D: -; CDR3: CASSLSASLGETQYF; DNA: TGTGCCAGCAGTTTATCTGCGTCTCTGGGAGAGACCCAGTACTTC
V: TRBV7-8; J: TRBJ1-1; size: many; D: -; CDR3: CASSLGANTEAFF; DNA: TGTGCCAGCAGCTTAGGGGCGAACACTGAAGCTTTCTTT
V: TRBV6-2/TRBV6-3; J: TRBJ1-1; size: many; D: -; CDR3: CASSNLASLNTEAFF; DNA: TGTGCCAGCAGTAATTTGGCCAGTCTGAACACTGAAGCTTTCTTT
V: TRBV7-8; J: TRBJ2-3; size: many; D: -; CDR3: CASSLAFAGDTQYF; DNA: TGTGCCAGCAGCTTAGCGTTCGCGGGAGATACGCAGTATTTT
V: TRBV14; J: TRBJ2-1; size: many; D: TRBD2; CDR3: CASSHSRRLAGVNEQFF; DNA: TGTGCCAGCAGCCATTCTCGGCGACTAGCGGGAGTTAATGAGCAGTTCTTC
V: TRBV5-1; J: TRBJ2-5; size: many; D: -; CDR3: CASSLFLAFQETQYF; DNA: TGCGCCAGCAGCTTGTTCCTAGCGTTCCAAGAGACCCAGTACTTC
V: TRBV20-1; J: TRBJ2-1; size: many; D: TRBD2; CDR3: CSAHEVGTSGSFEQFF; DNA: TGCAGTGCCCATGAAGTAGGGACTAGCGGGAGTTTTGAGCAGTTCTTC
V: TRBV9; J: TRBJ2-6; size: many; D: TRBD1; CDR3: CASSDGQGYSGANVLTF; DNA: TGTGCCAGCAGCGACGGACAGGGATACTCTGGGGCCAACGTCCTGACTTTC
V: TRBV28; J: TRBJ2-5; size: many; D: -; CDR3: CASSFPGETQYF; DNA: TGTGCCAGCAGTTTCCCGGGAGAGACCCAGTACTTC
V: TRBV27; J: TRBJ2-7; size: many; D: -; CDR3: CASFASSTEQYF; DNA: TGTGCCAGCTTTGCTAGTAGCACCGAGCAGTACTTC
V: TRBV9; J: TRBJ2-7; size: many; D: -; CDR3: CASSVDSTYEQYF; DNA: TGTGCCAGCAGCGTAGACAGCACCTACGAGCAGTACTTC
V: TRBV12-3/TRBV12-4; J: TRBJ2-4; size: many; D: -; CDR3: CASSFPGAKNIQYF; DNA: TGTGCCAGCAGTTTTCCCGGGGCCAAAAACATTCAGTACTTC
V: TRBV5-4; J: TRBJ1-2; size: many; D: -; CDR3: CASSLMFGLDYGYTF; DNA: TGTGCCAGCAGCTTAATGTTCGGGCTTGACTATGGCTACACCTTC
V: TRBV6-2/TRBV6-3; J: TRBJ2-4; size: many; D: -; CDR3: CASSYGNIQYF; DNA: TGTGCCAGCAGTTACGGTAACATTCAGTACTTC
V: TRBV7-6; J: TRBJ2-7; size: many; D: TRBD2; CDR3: CASGPGLAGQQYF; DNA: TGTGCCAGCGGCCCGGGACTAGCGGGACAGCAGTACTTC
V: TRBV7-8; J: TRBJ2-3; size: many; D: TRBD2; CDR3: CASSFREGSGVTDTQYF; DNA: TGTGCCAGCAGCTTTAGGGAAGGTAGCGGGGTCACAGATACGCAGTATTTT
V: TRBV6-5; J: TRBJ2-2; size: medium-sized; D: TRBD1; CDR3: CASSSGTGSPTGELFF; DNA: TGTGCCAGCAGCTCCGGGACAGGGAGCCCCACCGGGGAGCTGTTTTTT
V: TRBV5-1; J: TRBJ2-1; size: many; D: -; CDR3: CASSLEAATYNEQFF; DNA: TGCGCCAGCAGCTTGGAAGCGGCCACCTACAATGAGCAGTTCTTC
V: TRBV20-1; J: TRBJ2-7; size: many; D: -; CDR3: CSASPGEEMTYEQYF; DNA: TGCAGTGCTTCCCCGGGTGAGGAGATGACCTACGAGCAGTACTTC
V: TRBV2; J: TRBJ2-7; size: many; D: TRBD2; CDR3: CASRGGSEQYF; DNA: TGTGCCAGCAGGGGCGGGAGCGAGCAGTACTTC
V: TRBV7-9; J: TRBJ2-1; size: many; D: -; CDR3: CASSLGRDEQFF; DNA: TGTGCCAGCAGCCTTGGCAGGGATGAGCAGTTCTTC
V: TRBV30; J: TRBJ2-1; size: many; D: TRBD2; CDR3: CAWALGLANYNEQFF; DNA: TGTGCCTGGGCCCTGGGACTAGCGAACTACAATGAGCAGTTCTTC
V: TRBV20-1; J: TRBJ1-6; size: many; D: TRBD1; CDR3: CSASEEGQQLFYNSPLHF; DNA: TGCAGTGCTAGCGAAGAGGGACAGCAACTTTTTTATAATTCACCCCTCCACTTT
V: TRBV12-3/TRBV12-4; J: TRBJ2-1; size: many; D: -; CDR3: CASSLRSWEQFF; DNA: TGTGCCAGCAGTTTAAGGTCCTGGGAGCAGTTCTTC
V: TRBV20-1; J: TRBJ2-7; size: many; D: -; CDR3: CSASDSAELYEQYF; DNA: TGCAGTGCTAGTGACTCAGCGGAACTTTACGAGCAGTACTTC
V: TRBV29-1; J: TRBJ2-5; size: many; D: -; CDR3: CSVEEGGVGTQYF; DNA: TGCAGCGTTGAAGAGGGCGGGGTTGGGACCCAGTACTTC
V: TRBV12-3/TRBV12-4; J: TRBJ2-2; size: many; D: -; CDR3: CASTLGGGGELFF; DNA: TGTGCCAGCACCCTGGGGGGCGGCGGGGAGCTGTTTTTT
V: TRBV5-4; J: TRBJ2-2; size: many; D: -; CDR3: CASSGFDTGELFF; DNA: TGTGCCAGCAGCGGTTTTGACACCGGGGAGCTGTTTTTT
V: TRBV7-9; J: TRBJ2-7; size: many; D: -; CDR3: CASSWGAYGVDEQYF; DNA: TGTGCCAGCAGCTGGGGGGCATACGGTGTCGACGAGCAGTACTTC
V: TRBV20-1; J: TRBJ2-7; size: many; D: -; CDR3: CSARDPEDPSWFYF; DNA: TGCAGTGCTAGAGATCCGGAGGACCCCTCGTGGTTTTACTTC
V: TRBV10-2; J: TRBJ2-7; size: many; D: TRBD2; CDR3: CATILQERDSYEQYF; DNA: TGCGCCACCATACTTCAGGAGCGGGATTCCTACGAGCAGTACTTC
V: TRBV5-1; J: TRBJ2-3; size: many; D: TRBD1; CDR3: CASSPGQGTTDTQYF; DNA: TGCGCCAGCAGCCCGGGACAGGGGACTACAGATACGCAGTATTTT
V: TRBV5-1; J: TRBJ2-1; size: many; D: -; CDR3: CASSLGLESPYNEQFF; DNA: TGCGCCAGCAGCTTGGGTCTAGAATCCCCCTACAATGAGCAGTTCTTC
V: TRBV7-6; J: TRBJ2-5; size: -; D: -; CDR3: CASSFGGRETQYF; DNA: TGTGCCAGCAGCTTCGGGGGGCGTGAGACCCAGTACTTC
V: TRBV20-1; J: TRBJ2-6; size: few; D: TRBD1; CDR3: CCATGQGSLYGANVLTF; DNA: TGCTGTGCTACAGGACAGGGATCGTTATATGGGGCCAACGTCCTGACTTTC
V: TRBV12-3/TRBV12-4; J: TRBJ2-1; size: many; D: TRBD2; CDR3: CASSPGAGEPYNEQFF; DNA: TGTGCCAGCAGTCCCGGGGCGGGGGAGCCCTACAATGAGCAGTTCTTC
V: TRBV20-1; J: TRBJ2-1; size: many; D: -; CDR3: CSALRIEQFF; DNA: TGCAGTGCCCTCCGCATTGAGCAGTTCTTC
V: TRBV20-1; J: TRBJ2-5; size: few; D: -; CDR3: CCATPIWSFGVGETQYF; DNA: TGCTGTGCTACCCCAATATGGAGCTTTGGAGTAGGAGAGACCCAGTACTTC
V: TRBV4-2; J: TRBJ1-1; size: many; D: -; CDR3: CASSQGVQTVGAFF; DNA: TGTGCCAGCAGCCAGGGCGTCCAGACAGTCGGAGCTTTCTTT
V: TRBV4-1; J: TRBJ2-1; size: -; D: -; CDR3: CASSPRDEQFF; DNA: TGCGCCAGCAGCCCCCGGGATGAGCAGTTCTTC
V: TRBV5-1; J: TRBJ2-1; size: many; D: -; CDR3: CASSKDSSNEQFF; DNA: TGCGCCAGCAGCAAGGACAGTTCCAATGAGCAGTTCTTC
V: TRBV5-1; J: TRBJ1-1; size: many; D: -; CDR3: CASSLTPLRGSTEAFF; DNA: TGCGCCAGCAGCTTAACCCCTCTCCGGGGAAGCACTGAAGCTTTCTTT
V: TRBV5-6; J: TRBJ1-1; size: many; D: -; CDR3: CASSVMGDTEAFF; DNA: TGTGCCAGCAGCGTCATGGGGGACACTGAAGCTTTCTTT